What follows describes a single TCR beta chain. The entry originates in a study of blood T cell repertoires in COVID-19. TCRdb's table, derived via immunoSEQ multiplex PCR, lists solely in-frame clones and lacks some. The sample records 250,000 to 350,000 clones, more than 70% being singletons. The V gene lost 0 bases and the J gene lost 6 bases, with 10 bases spanning the gap. Germline-derived CDR1 and CDR2 are SGHRS and YFSETQ. This CDR3 spans 15 amino acids. The V and J genes are TRBV5-1 and TRBJ1-6; D ambiguous. The sequenced sample was peripheral blood. This TCR came from a woman between 50 and 59 years old who had recovered from COVID-19. The CDR3 protein is CASSLAGNPNSPLHF. The CDR3 DNA reads as TGCGCCAGCAGCTTGGCGGGGAACCCTAATTCACCCCTCCACTTT.